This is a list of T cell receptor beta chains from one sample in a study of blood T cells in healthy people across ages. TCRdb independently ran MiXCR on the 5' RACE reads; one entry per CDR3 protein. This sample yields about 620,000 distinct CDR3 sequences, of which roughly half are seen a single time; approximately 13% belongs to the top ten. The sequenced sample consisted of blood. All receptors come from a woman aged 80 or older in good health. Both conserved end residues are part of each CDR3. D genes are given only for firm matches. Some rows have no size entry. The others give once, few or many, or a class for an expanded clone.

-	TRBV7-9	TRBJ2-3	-	CASSLEVGSDTQYF	TGTGCCAGCAGCTTGGAGGTGGGGTCAGATACGCAGTATTTT
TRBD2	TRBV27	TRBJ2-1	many	CASSPLAGVLRNEQFF	TGTGCCAGCAGTCCACTAGCGGGGGTACTAAGGAATGAGCAGTTCTTC
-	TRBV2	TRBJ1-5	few	CASREDGNQPQHF	TGTGCCAGCAGGGAGGACGGAAATCAGCCCCAGCATTTT
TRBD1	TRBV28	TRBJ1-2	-	CASSYATGAYGYTF	TGTGCCAGCAGCTATGCGACAGGGGCATATGGCTACACCTTC
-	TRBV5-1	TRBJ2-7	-	CASSWFRGQSPYNEQYF	TGCGCCAGCAGCTGGTTCCGTGGACAGAGCCCCTACAATGAGCAGTACTTC
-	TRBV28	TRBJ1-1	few	CASSSPIPGGVGAFF	TGTGCCAGCAGTTCCCCAATTCCAGGCGGGGTGGGAGCTTTCTTT
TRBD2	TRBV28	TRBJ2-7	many	CASSETGTSIYEQYF	TGTGCCAGCAGTGAAACCGGGACTAGCATCTACGAGCAGTACTTC
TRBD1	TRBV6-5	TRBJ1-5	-	CASSLQGAETQHF	TGTGCCAGCAGTCTCCAGGGGGCAGAGACCCAGCATTTT
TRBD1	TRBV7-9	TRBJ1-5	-	CVSSRWTGGYSNQPQHF	TGTGTCAGCAGCAGATGGACAGGGGGATATAGCAATCAGCCCCAGCATTTT
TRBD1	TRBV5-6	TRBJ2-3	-	CATSPDKYRGQRDTQYF	TGTGCCACCTCGCCGGACAAATACAGGGGGCAAAGAGATACGCAGTATTTT
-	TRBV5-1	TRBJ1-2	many	CASSPSGPGYGYTF	TGCGCCAGCAGCCCTAGTGGGCCAGGCTATGGCTACACCTTC
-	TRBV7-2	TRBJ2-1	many	CASSADSSGEQFF	TGTGCCAGCAGCGCGGACTCGTCCGGTGAGCAGTTCTTC
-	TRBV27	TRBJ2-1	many	CASSLKGQGGTSVVNEQFF	TGTGCCAGCAGTTTAAAGGGACAGGGGGGGACTAGCGTCGTGAATGAGCAGTTCTTC
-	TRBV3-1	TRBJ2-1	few	CASSRGDSNQVQFF	TGTGCCAGCAGCCGTGGGGACTCCAATCAGGTGCAGTTCTTC
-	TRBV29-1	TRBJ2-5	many	CSVERGKETQYF	TGCAGCGTTGAGAGGGGGAAAGAGACCCAGTACTTC
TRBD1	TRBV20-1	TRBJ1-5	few	CSARVSRGQSQPQHF	TGCAGTGCTAGAGTTTCCAGGGGGCAGAGTCAGCCCCAGCATTTT
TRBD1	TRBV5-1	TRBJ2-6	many	CASSVTGTSGANVLTF	TGCGCCAGCAGCGTGACAGGGACCTCTGGGGCCAACGTCCTGACTTTC